Below, 18 T cell receptor beta chains from the same sample are listed, as sequenced in a study of cytomegalovirus exposure and HLA in healthy donors listed by TCRdb under 2017. Libraries were constructed by the immunoSEQ multiplex PCR assay. The multiplex PCR relied on a mix of 60 forward primers for TCR Vbeta segments and 13 reverse primers for TCR Jbeta segments. TCRdb re-hosts the immuneACCESS table, in-frame sequences only. Its copies lack some clones; in the studies checked, an unresolved V gene accounts for under half of them, and the cause for the rest is not known. The sample table contains about 120,000 clones; only one count was recorded for more than 80% of them. Of the sample, over 2.5% is held by the ten largest clones. Sequenced sample: PBMCs. The receptors shown here come from a male donor in good health and CMV-seronegative.

This chain joins TRBV2 and TRBJ2-7, with D unresolved. The V and J ends lost 2 bases and 3 bases respectively, with 2 bases between them. The CDR3 runs 11 residues. CDR1 is SNHLY, CDR2 FYNNEI, per germline. The DNA of the CDR3 is TGTGCCAGCAGTGAACGCTACGAGCAGTACTTC. As protein: CASSERYEQYF.

This rearrangement joins TRBV6-5 to TRBJ1-1; TRBD1 might be the D (6 bases). Trimming removed 5 bases from V and 4 bases from J, with 8 bases in between. CDR1 MNHEY and CDR2 SVGAGI come from the germline V gene. The CDR3 runs 12 residues. The CDR3 DNA follows: TGTGCCAGCAGTCTGGGGGCCACTGAAGCTTTCTTT. Encoded protein: CASSLGATEAFF.

This chain uses TRBV5-1 with TRBJ2-1, with a possible D match to TRBD2 (6 bases). The CDR3 runs to 16 residues. Germline CDR1 is SGHRS and CDR2 is YFSETQ. The V end lost 3 bases, the J end lost 5 bases, and 18 bases lay between the germline ends. The CDR3 bases are TGCGCCAGCAGCTGGGGACTCACCAAAGAGAACAATGAGCAGTTCTTC. Residues: CASSWGLTKENNEQFF. The variable domain in full, with the rest retrieved from reference TRBV5-1 and TRBJ2-1, is KAGVTQTPRYLIKTRGQQVTLSCSPISGHRSVSWYQQTPGQGLQFLFEYFSETQRNKGNFPGRFSGRQFSNSRSEMNVSTLELGDSALYLCASSWGLTKENNEQFFGPGTRLTVL.

The V call is TRBV5-1, the J call TRBJ1-4, with 7 nucleotides matching TRBD1. The ends lost 0 bases at V and 8 bases at J; junction bases unmatched: 4. CDR1 is SGHRS, CDR2 YFSETQ, per germline. The length of the CDR3 is 14 residues. CDR3 DNA: TGCGCCAGCAGCTTGGGGGACAGTCCGGAAAAACTGTTTTTT. Its protein product is CASSLGDSPEKLFF.

The chain has TRBV19 and TRBJ2-5; a possible D gene is TRBD2 (6 bases). Trimming removed 5 bases from V and 5 bases from J, with 15 bases in between. Per germline, CDR1 LNHDA and CDR2 SQIVND (reference sequence). CDR3 length: 14 residues. CDR3 in amino acids: CASSVGGIVETQYF. The CDR3 DNA sequence: TGTGCCAGTAGTGTTGGAGGGATTGTGGAGACCCAGTACTTC.

The chain carries TRBV15 and TRBJ2-3; 7 bases align to TRBD1. Germline trimming cut 4 bases from V and 4 bases from J; bases unmatched to any gene: 17. The CDR3 spans 18 residues. Germline V gene lookup returns CDR1 LNHNV and CDR2 YYDKDF (reference sequence). The CDR3 nucleotides are TGTGCCACCAGCACTGAAGGGACAGTGGCCTCCCAACCAGATACGCAGTATTTT. It specifies CATSTEGTVASQPDTQYF.

V gene TRBV7-2 combines with J gene TRBJ1-2; 11 bases align to TRBD1. This CDR3 is 17 amino acids long. Germline CDR1 SGHTA, CDR2 FQGNSA. The trim removed 5 bases at V and 5 bases at J, leaving 13 bases unmatched. The CDR3 nucleotides are TGTGCCAGCAGCCACACTCGACCCGGGACAGGGGGATATGGCTACACCTTC. It specifies CASSHTRPGTGGYGYTF.

This clone was recorded only once. The V and J genes are TRBV6-6 and TRBJ1-1; 11 bases are a match to TRBD1. Germline V gene sequence: CDR1 MNHNY, CDR2 SVGAGI (reference sequence). The CDR3 is 15 amino acids. V was pared by 2 bases and J by 6 bases, with 5 bases of the junction left unmatched. The CDR3 loop is CASSYPGQGGAEAFF. In DNA form, the CDR3 reads TGTGCCAGCAGTTACCCGGGACAGGGGGGGGCTGAAGCTTTCTTT.

J is TRBJ1-1 and V is TRBV9; tentatively, D is TRBD1 (5 bases). V was clipped by 3 bases and J by 7 bases, with 16 bases between them. The CDR3 length is 14 residues. Germline V CDR1 and CDR2: SGDLS, YYNGEE. The CDR3 coding sequence is TGTGCCAGCAGCGCCTCCCCAGGGATACTTGAAGCTTTCTTT. Translation: CASSASPGILEAFF. The whole variable domain, remainder taken from reference TRBV9 and TRBJ1-1, is DSGVTQTPKHLITATGQRVTLRCSPRSGDLSVYWYQQSLDQGLQFLIQYYNGEERAKGNILERFSAQQFPDLHSELNLSSLELGDSALYFCASSASPGILEAFFGQGTRLTVV.

The chain combines TRBV28 with TRBJ1-4; TRBD1 aligns across 8 bases. V gave up 7 bases and J gave up 7 bases; unmatched junction bases: 11. The CDR3 contains 15 residues. CDR1 is MDHEN and CDR2 is SYDVKM in the germline V gene. The CDR3: CASTIKTGVFEKLFF. For the CDR3, the DNA is TGTGCCAGCACCATAAAGACAGGGGTTTTTGAAAAACTGTTTTTT.

On this clone itself: The junction and the germline gene differ at one end; a read error may be behind it. The V call is TRBV7-9, the J call TRBJ1-2, with TRBD1 identical over 10 bases. Per germline, CDR1 SEHNR and CDR2 FQNEAQ (reference sequence). The CDR3 sequence is 17 residues long. The DNA of the CDR3 is TGTTCCAGCAGCGAAGGGGGACAGGGGACTGCTCACTATGGCTACACCTTC. The encoded protein is CSSSEGGQGTAHYGYTF.

The J gene is TRBJ1-5, the V gene TRBV30; TRBD1 agrees at 7 bases. Germline V CDR1 and CDR2: GTSNPN, SVGIG (reference sequence). J lost 0 bases, V lost 3 bases, and 2 bases had no gene match. The CDR3 is 14 residues long. The CDR3 nucleotides read TGTGCCTGGAGACAGGGGAATAGCAATCAGCCCCAGCATTTT. Its protein is CAWRQGNSNQPQHF.

This clone was found a few times. The CDR3 coding sequence is TGCAGCGTTGGGACAGGGGGTGGTAATCAGCCCCAGCATTTT. This codes for CSVGTGGGNQPQHF. The gene calls are TRBV29-1 and TRBJ1-5; 10 nucleotides align to TRBD1. Germline values: CDR1 SQVTM, CDR2 ANQGSEA. This CDR3 has 14 amino acids. The junction had 4 bases not matched to a gene; V was cut back by 4 bases and J by 4 bases.

This clone was observed once. The chain uses TRBV9 and TRBJ2-2; D is unresolved. This CDR3 spans 15 amino acids. V was shortened by 0 bases and J by 6 bases, with 12 bases between the two germline ends. The V gene's germline CDR1 is SGDLS and CDR2 YYNGEE. The CDR3 sequence: CASSVASMIAGELFF. CDR3 DNA: TGTGCCAGCAGCGTAGCCTCTATGATCGCCGGGGAGCTGTTTTTT. Supplemented by reference TRBV9 and TRBJ2-2, the full variable domain reads DSGVTQTPKHLITATGQRVTLRCSPRSGDLSVYWYQQSLDQGLQFLIQYYNGEERAKGNILERFSAQQFPDLHSELNLSSLELGDSALYFCASSVASMIAGELFFGEGSRLTVL.

V gene TRBV5-7 combines with J gene TRBJ2-7; 8 positions agree with TRBD2. TRBV5-7 is reported as an ORF; its role is uncertain. V lost 1 base and J lost 5; bases outside the gene matches: 11. CDR3 length equals 16 residues. CDR3 DNA: TGTGCCAGCAGCTTGTCCCGGGGGGGTTATGCTAACGAGCAGTACTTC. As protein: CASSLSRGGYANEQYF.

The rearrangement uses TRBV7-9 and TRBJ2-5; 11 bases line up with TRBD1. The V and J ends lost 5 bases and 2 bases, in that order; junction bases with no gene match: 10. The CDR3 runs 17 residues. The germline V gene has CDR1 SEHNR and CDR2 FQNEAQ (reference sequence). The CDR3 sequence is CASSPTWGQGGQETQYF. For the CDR3, the DNA is TGTGCCAGCAGCCCTACCTGGGGACAGGGGGGACAAGAGACCCAGTACTTC.

V and J are TRBV27 and TRBJ2-3; D is unresolved. Germline values: CDR1 MNHEY, CDR2 SMNVEV (reference sequence). Trimming took 6 bases from V and 2 from J, leaving 15 bases between them. This CDR3 has 15 amino acids. CDR3: CASRDTRHSTDTQYF. The CDR3 DNA reads as TGTGCCAGCAGGGATACACGACACTCCACAGATACGCAGTATTTT.

This clone was observed a few times. The chain employs TRBV6-5 and TRBJ2-3; 9 positions match TRBD1. Trimming removed 6 bases from V and 8 bases from J; junction bases left unmatched: 9. Germline lookup yields CDR1 MNHEY and CDR2 SVGAGI. The length of the CDR3 is 14 residues. CDR3: CASSPGQGLVTQYF. DNA of the CDR3: TGTGCCAGCAGCCCGGGACAGGGCCTTGTTACGCAGTATTTT.